The following is a T cell receptor (beta chain) sequence with its context. Its target is unknown. The sample is drawn from a study of monozygotic twins with inflammatory bowel disease. Study-level points and caveats: With inverse Simpson as the measure, TCRbeta diversity was lower in IBD patients than in healthy co-twins.

Using the 5' RACE reads, TCRdb records one entry per CDR3 protein without DNA. Reported are approximately 420,000 distinct CDR3 sequences; the ten largest clones contain 2.4%. CDR3 length equals 16 residues. Per the germline V gene, CDR1 is LNHNV and CDR2 is YYDKDF (reference sequence). The origin of this receptor is a human donor with ulcerative colitis or Crohn's disease, or a healthy co-twin of an affected twin (not recorded which). The sequenced sample was blood. The chain links TRBV15 to TRBJ2-3; the D gene TCRdb calls, TRBD1, cannot be checked with no DNA. The chain's CDR3 is CATSRSGQADTDTQYF.